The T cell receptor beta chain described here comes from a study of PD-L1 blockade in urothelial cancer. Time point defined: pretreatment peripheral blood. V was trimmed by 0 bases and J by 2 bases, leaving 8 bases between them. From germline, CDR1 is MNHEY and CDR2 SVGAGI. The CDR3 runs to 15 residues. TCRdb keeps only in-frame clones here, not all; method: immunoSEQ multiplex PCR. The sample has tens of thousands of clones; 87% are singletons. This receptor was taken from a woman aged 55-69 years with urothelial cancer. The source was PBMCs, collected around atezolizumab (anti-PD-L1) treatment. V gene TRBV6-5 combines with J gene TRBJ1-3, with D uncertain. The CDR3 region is CASSYSGKTGNTIYF. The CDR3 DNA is TGTGCCAGCAGTTACTCCGGGAAGACTGGAAACACCATATATTTT.